These 13 T cell receptor beta chains originate from one sample sequenced in a study of T-cell reconstitution after alpha-beta-depleted transplantation in children. Study-wide points: One year post-transplant, T-cell counts and diversity were largely derived from T cells produced anew.

These receptors have no identified antigens. The TCRbeta library incorporated unique molecular identifiers. TCRdb reanalysed the PCR reads using MiXCR and keeps one entry per CDR3 protein. Of around 300,000 distinct CDR3 sequences listed, about 7.3% are singletons. The input for sequencing was peripheral blood, taken 360 days after TCRalphabeta/CD19-depleted stem cell transplant. The receptor source for this set is a female patient younger than 10 who had a stem cell transplant for Fanconi anemia, so the T cells may come from the graft donor.

Many counts were recorded for this clonotype. The V call is TRBV20-1, the J call TRBJ2-7; TRBD1 is a possible D gene (6 bases). Germline loops: CDR1 DFQATT, CDR2 SNEGSKA (reference sequence). The CDR3 spans 14 residues. V was trimmed by 2 bases and J by 0 bases, leaving 11 bases between them. The CDR3: CSARSDRFSYEQYF. The CDR3 DNA sequence: TGCAGTGCTAGATCTGACAGGTTCTCCTACGAGCAGTACTTC.

The V call is TRBV9, the J call TRBJ2-1; D could derive from TRBD1 or TRBD2 (5 bases each). CDR1 SGDLS and CDR2 YYNGEE come from the germline V gene. Trimming removed 0 bases from V and 7 bases from J, with 14 bases in between. There are 15 residues in the CDR3. CDR3 bases: TGTGCCAGCAGCGTAGGAGGGGCGCGAACGAATGAGCAGTTCTTC. Residues: CASSVGGARTNEQFF. Complete variable domain (other parts from reference TRBV9 and TRBJ2-1): DSGVTQTPKHLITATGQRVTLRCSPRSGDLSVYWYQQSLDQGLQFLIQYYNGEERAKGNILERFSAQQFPDLHSELNLSSLELGDSALYFCASSVGGARTNEQFFGPGTRLTVL.

V is TRBV20-1 and J is TRBJ1-4; no clear D gene. CDR1 is DFQATT and CDR2 is SNEGSKA in the germline V gene (reference sequence). V was shortened by 6 bases and J by 0 bases, with 11 bases between the two germline ends. The CDR3 is 14 residues long. Written as DNA, the CDR3 is TGCAGTGCGCCGGGTGTTGCAACTAATGAAAAACTGTTTTTT. As protein: CSAPGVATNEKLFF.

The sample holds many counts of this clonotype. This chain uses TRBV5-1 with TRBJ1-1; D remains ambiguous. The V end lost 0 bases, the J end lost 1 base, and 13 bases lay between the germline ends. The CDR3 loop spans 16 amino acids. Germline values: CDR1 SGHRS, CDR2 YFSETQ. This chain's CDR3 is CASSLGWGIANTEAFF. The CDR3 DNA sequence: TGCGCCAGCAGCTTGGGATGGGGAATTGCGAACACTGAAGCTTTCTTT.

The chain is built from TRBV20-1 and TRBJ2-7; perhaps TRBD2 as D (5 bases). CDR1 and CDR2 from the germline V gene are DFQATT and SNEGSKA (reference sequence). V dropped 6 bases and J dropped 2 bases, with 17 bases sitting between them. This CDR3 comprises 14 residues. Here the CDR3 reads CSARASRRPYEQYV. Here the CDR3 DNA reads TGCAGTGCGAGGGCCTCCCGGCGGCCCTACGAGCAGTACGTC.

The table lists this clonotype with many counts. The chain employs TRBV5-5 and TRBJ2-7; tentatively, D is TRBD2 (5 bases). V was pared by 5 bases and J by 3 bases, with 9 bases between. The CDR3 is 12 residues long. CDR1 is SGHKS, CDR2 YYEKEE, per germline (reference sequence). The CDR3 here is CASRREFYEQYF. CDR3 nucleotide sequence: TGTGCCAGCAGGAGGGAATTCTACGAGCAGTACTTC.

Of note for this clonotype: Relative to the germline gene, one junction end is altered; a read error may explain this. This chain links TRBV15 with TRBJ2-5; possibly TRBD1 or TRBD2 for D (5 bases each). The CDR3 runs 16 residues. Germline CDR1 and CDR2: LNHNV and YYDKDF (reference sequence). CDR3 coding DNA: TGTGCCACCAGCAGAGATGGGTCGGGGACCCACGGGACCCGGTACTTC. Protein: CATSRDGSGTHGTRYF.

This clonotype was counted ten times or more. The chain is built from TRBV9 and TRBJ2-2; D call uncertain. Germline lookup yields CDR1 SGDLS and CDR2 YYNGEE. Trimming shortened V by 0 bases and J by 4 bases, and 10 bases separated the two germline ends. CDR3 length equals 15 residues. This chain's CDR3 is CASSVVSGITGELFF. In DNA form, the CDR3 reads TGTGCCAGCAGCGTAGTCAGTGGAATCACCGGGGAGCTGTTTTTT.

This clonotype was seen more than once but under ten times. The chain combines TRBV9 with TRBJ1-3; a weak D match, TRBD1 (5 bases). Trimming pared 2 bases from V and 4 bases from J, leaving 16 bases between. The CDR3 loop spans 16 amino acids. Germline V CDR1 and CDR2: SGDLS, YYNGEE. The CDR3 coding sequence is TGTGCCAGCAGCGTGGATATGGGGCCCCGGGGAAACACCATATATTTT. Protein product: CASSVDMGPRGNTIYF.

This clonotype showed up many times. The chain combines TRBV20-1 with TRBJ2-7, with TRBD2 matching 9 bases. The length of the CDR3 is 13 residues. From germline, CDR1 is DFQATT and CDR2 SNEGSKA (reference sequence). Trimming cost V 5 bases and J 0 bases; bases outside gene matches: 2. The DNA for the CDR3 is TGCAGTGCTCGACTAGCGGACTCCTACGAGCAGTACTTC. Its translation: CSARLADSYEQYF.

J is TRBJ2-1 and V is TRBV6-2 or TRBV6-3; 9 bases are a match to TRBD2. The junction had 11 bases not matched to a gene; V was cut back by 6 bases and J by 8 bases. CDR3 size: 15 residues. Germline V lookup: CDR1 MNHEY, CDR2 SVGEGT. The CDR3 DNA follows: TGTGCCAGCAGCCGCCCGGGACTAGCTCAGTATGAGCAGTTCTTC. It is translated as CASSRPGLAQYEQFF.

The rearrangement uses TRBV11-3 and TRBJ2-7; 8 bases match TRBD1. V shed 5 bases and J 6 bases; nucleotides not matched to a gene: 3. The CDR3 has 12 amino acids. The germline V gene encodes CDR1 SGHNT and CDR2 YENEEA. The CDR3 protein is CASSRQGSEQYF. The CDR3 DNA follows: TGTGCCAGCAGCCGACAGGGGAGCGAGCAGTACTTC. The full variable domain, in which reference TRBV11-3 and TRBJ2-7 provide the parts outside the CDR3, is EAGVVQSPRYKIIEKKQPVAFWCNPISGHNTLYWYLQNLGQGPELLIRYENEEAVDDSQLPKDRFSAERLKGVDSTLKIQPAELGDSAVYLCASSRQGSEQYFGPGTRLTVT.

V usage is TRBV5-6 and J usage is TRBJ2-7; the D gene is possibly TRBD1 (6 bases). The CDR3 runs 16 residues. Trimming removed 1 base from V and 1 base from J, with 15 bases in between. Germline CDR1 and CDR2: SGHDT and YYEEEE. CDR3 coding DNA: TGTGCCAGCAGCTTGATCTCAGGGGCCCATTCCTACGAGCAGTACTTC. The encoded protein is CASSLISGAHSYEQYF.